This TCR beta chain was identified in a study of blood T cell repertoires in COVID-19 (dated by TCRdb to 2019 to 2021). Broadly, across the study: Collaborator samples came from the United States, Italy and Spain and covered acute and convalescent phases of COVID-19. The samples were drawn from two sources: the first 160 participants of the ongoing ImmuneRACE study, and fewer than 1,500 subjects contributed by 6 global collaborators. The sample metadata nearly always contained a de-identified subject ID, COVID-19 status, age in years and sex. The repertoires were released in a freely available public database meant as a resource for research on the immune response to SARS-CoV-2. Where HLA class I and class II types were available, the types were taken from metadata supplied by the sample provider, not from assay-based typing. The prospective study material was composed of cDNA or gDNA derived from T cells, B-cell-depleted T cells, or PBMCs. Deeply sampled blood TCRbeta repertoires from subjects exposed to, actively infected with, or recovered from COVID-19 were included in the dataset.

Broader findings and caveats from the paper: The amount of clinical and demographic metadata varied by source and participant and was provided uncurated.

Points on this clone: The antigen this receptor binds is unknown. No qualities accompany the bases; no much larger clone lies one base away.

Enrolling through a virtual design, the prospective study's participants ranged in age from roughly 18 to 89 years and lived across around 25 United States geographic areas. Cohort assignment in the prospective study relied on participant-reported clinical history from a screening survey and a study questionnaire. Recovered participants in ImmuneRACE Cohort 3 were defined by two consecutive negative NP/OP PCR tests, clearance by a healthcare professional, or resolution of symptoms. In the prospective study, mobile phlebotomists collected whole blood, serum and a nasopharyngeal or oropharyngeal swab from each participant. Prospective study participants could optionally give additional blood draws and questionnaires over an approximately 2-month period. Before DNA extraction, blood samples from the prospective study were shipped at room temperature or frozen. In the germline V gene, CDR1 corresponds to SQVTM and CDR2 to ANQGSEA. V is cut back by 7 bases and J by 1 base, with 12 bases in the junction unmatched. The CDR3 covers 16 residues, taking in both the cysteine and the phenylalanine. CDR3 DNA only is kept here, 48 bases in frame from base 1.

The immunoSEQ Assay, a bias-controlled multiplex PCR, was used to amplify TCRbeta CDR3 regions from genomic DNA. The study's own analysis went as follows. Within the assay, amplification of reference gene primers was used to estimate how many nucleated cells each sample contained. Sequence reads were collapsed and filtered to measure the absolute abundance of every unique TCRbeta CDR3 rearrangement. For each sample, productive Simpson clonality was calculated by taking the square root of Simpson's diversity index across productive rearrangements. TCRdb's version of the immuneACCESS table is confined to in-frame rearrangements and falls short of the full clone set. An unresolved V gene accounts for under half of the shortfall where checked; the remainder is of unknown origin. That table supplies the V and J calls and clone size; D and trimming were determined from the DNA. For this sample there are over 120,000 clones; 75% to 80% appear just once. Together, the top ten hold under 3% of the sample.

Sequenced material: PBMCs or T cells enriched from blood (not recorded which). This TCR was recovered from a woman aged 45-65 years who had recovered from COVID-19. The V and J segments used are TRBV29-1 and TRBJ2-5; 10 central nucleotides agree with TRBD1. The DNA sequence is TGCAGCGCCAGAGACCGGGACAGGGGCCCCCAAGAGACCCAGTACTTC. Its protein is CSARDRDRGPQETQYF.